This TCR beta chain comes out of a study of shared clonotypes between healthy human individuals. Study-wide background: Every donor yielded three CD4 naive, three CD4 memory, two CD8 naive and one CD8 memory plate.

The assay was immunoSEQ multiplex PCR, and TCRdb's table has in-frame clones only and misses some. Of about 1.5 million clones in the sample, roughly 95% were seen once. Germline CDR1 reads SGHNT; CDR2 reads YYREEE (reference sequence). Trimming at V came to 4 bases and at J to 5 bases, leaving 5 bases not matched to a gene. There are 13 residues in the CDR3. The sample comprised naive CD4+ T cells sorted from blood. Described subset: CD45RA+ positively selected. The chain links TRBV5-4 to TRBJ2-5, with 7 nucleotides matching TRBD1. The TCR comes from a man aged 25 to 40 in good health. In nucleotides, the CDR3 is TGTGCCAGCAGCAACAGGGGTGAGGAGACCCAGTACTTC. Residues: CASSNRGEETQYF.